This TCR beta chain was identified in a study of PD-L1 blockade in urothelial cancer. Time point here: peripheral blood 6 weeks after treatment start. Germline-derived CDR1 and CDR2 are SGDLS and YYNGEE. The CDR3 contains 13 residues. Germline trimming cut 3 bases from V and 5 bases from J; bases unmatched to any gene: 3. Data came from immunoSEQ multiplex PCR; TCRdb stores just in-frame clones and leaves some out. The table has around 66,000 clones, 85% to 90% seen once. Sample: PBMCs, taken around atezolizumab (anti-PD-L1) treatment. The chain uses TRBV9 and TRBJ2-5, with 8 bases that match TRBD1. This receptor was identified in a man between 60 and 75 years old with urothelial cancer. The CDR3 protein is CASSARTGETQYF. DNA of the CDR3: TGTGCCAGCAGCGCCCGGACAGGGGAGACCCAGTACTTC.